This TCR beta chain was obtained from a study of T cells in Graves' hyperthyroidism and ophthalmopathy. Germline V CDR1 and CDR2: LNHNV, YYDKDF (reference sequence). Trimming stripped 0 bases from V and 2 bases from J, with 8 bases between. This CDR3 is built from 14 residues. No progression to ophthalmopathy during 18 months of follow-up defined stable disease. For the diagnoses, clinical symptoms, serum thyroxine and TRAb, thyroid ultrasound and orbital computed tomography were used. PBMCs were collected from an approximately 9.4 ml volume of fresh peripheral blood. Using RNA transcripts as the source, TCR beta CDR3 regions were amplified. Primed by the HTBI set, a first-round RT-PCR was run on the TCR CDR3. TCRdb processed the multiplex PCR reads anew with MiXCR; each CDR3 protein has one entry. The sample holds 500,000 to 750,000 distinct CDR3 sequences, about 15% seen once. This clonotype was counted only a few times. Antigen specificity is unknown.

General study results and limits: In simple terms, a model built on 13 V-J features told ophthalmopathy apart from stable hyperthyroidism.

This TCR derives from a woman aged 25 to 39 with Graves' hyperthyroidism. The specimen was blood. The V and J genes are TRBV15 and TRBJ2-7; weak D call: TRBD2 (6 bases). As DNA, the CDR3 is TGTGCCACCAGCAGAGAAGGAGGGCCCTACGAGCAGTACTTC. It yields the protein CATSREGGPYEQYF.